This T cell receptor (beta chain) originates from a study of blood T cell repertoires in COVID-19. Turning to the study itself: Whether acute or convalescent, the COVID-19 samples came from the United States, Italy and Spain. T cells, B-cell-depleted T cells, or PBMCs provided the cDNA or gDNA that served as material.

The ends lost 1 base at V and 3 bases at J; junction bases unmatched: 3. The CDR3 covers 15 residues. Germline V lookup: CDR1 SGHDT, CDR2 YYEEEE. In the authors' workflow: Amplified reference gene primers provided the basis for estimating nucleated cell counts. Some clones are missing from TCRdb's copy, which holds only in-frame ones; the method was immunoSEQ multiplex PCR. V and J calls and clone size are given by that table; D and trimming were obtained from the DNA. The sample shows approximately 11,000 clones, about 89% of them seen only once. This clone was detected only once. This chain connects TRBV5-6 to TRBJ2-4, with 8 bases identical to TRBD1. The sample consisted of peripheral blood. The TCR was taken from a woman in her sixties or seventies with active COVID-19. This CDR3 reads CASSLNRGNKNIQYF. DNA for the CDR3: TGTGCCAGCAGCTTGAACAGGGGGAACAAAAACATTCAGTACTTC.